A single sample is the source of the 8 T cell receptor beta chains below, sequenced in a study of blood T cell repertoires in COVID-19. Sequencing used immunoSEQ multiplex PCR; TCRdb keeps in-frame clones, though not all of them. The table includes approximately 210,000 clones, 89% detected once. Material for sequencing was peripheral blood. These receptors all stem from a woman between 40 and 55 years old with acute or convalescent COVID-19.

The CDR3 spells CASIGRQGETMNTEAFF. CDR3 DNA sequence: TGTGCCAGTATCGGGAGACAGGGGGAAACCATGAACACTGAAGCTTTCTTT. The chain recombines TRBV19 with TRBJ1-1; 9 positions agree with TRBD1. Germline V lookup: CDR1 LNHDA, CDR2 SQIVND (reference sequence). With 7 bases clipped from V and 0 bases from J, the junction kept 12 bases outside the gene matches. CDR3 length: 17 residues.

This chain uses TRBV10-2 with TRBJ2-5; 15 nucleotides agree with TRBD2. CDR3 size: 16 residues. The J segment lost 5 bases and the V segment lost 8 bases, leaving 9 bases of the junction unmatched. Per germline, CDR1 WSHSY and CDR2 SAAADI. The CDR3 region has the DNA TGCGCCAGCGGAAGGACTAGCGGGGGGGGCTGGGAGACCCAGTACTTC. Encoded protein: CASGRTSGGGWETQYF.

The genes are TRBV6-1 and TRBJ2-7, with a weak D call TRBD2 (6 bases). CDR3 length: 11 amino acids. CDR1 and CDR2 (germline): MNHNS, SASEGT. V lost 0 bases to trimming and J lost 9 bases, with 6 bases between them. CDR3: CASSEAGGQYV. The CDR3 DNA reads as TGTGCCAGCAGTGAAGCCGGGGGGCAGTACGTC.

The chain couples TRBV9 to TRBJ2-3, with TRBD1 identical over 9 bases. Looked up from germline, CDR1 is SGDLS and CDR2 is YYNGEE. The CDR3 loop spans 16 amino acids. Trimming cost V 3 bases and J 0 bases; bases outside gene matches: 5. The DNA for the CDR3 is TGTGCCAGCAGCGCCGGGACAGGGACTAGCACAGATACGCAGTATTTT. This encodes CASSAGTGTSTDTQYF.

The V gene is TRBV6-5, the J gene TRBJ2-2; perhaps TRBD1 as D (6 bases). Germline CDR1 MNHEY, CDR2 SVGAGI. The CDR3 has 15 residues. V lost 3 bases to trimming and J lost 2 bases, with 10 bases between them. DNA for the CDR3: TGTGCCAGCAGTTATGAGGACAGTAACACCGGGGAGCTGTTTTTT. Translation: CASSYEDSNTGELFF.

The genes are TRBV5-6 and TRBJ1-1; 8 nucleotides line up with TRBD1. Trimming at V came to 4 bases and at J to 3 bases, leaving 8 bases not matched to a gene. Germline-derived CDR1 and CDR2 are SGHDT and YYEEEE. The CDR3 has 15 amino acids. The CDR3 loop reads CASSPPGGYYTEAFF. Written as DNA, the CDR3 is TGTGCCAGCAGCCCCCCAGGGGGCTATTACACTGAAGCTTTCTTT.

The V and J genes are TRBV2 and TRBJ2-5; 7 bases map to TRBD1. V gave up 8 bases and J gave up 5 bases; unmatched junction bases: 11. Per germline, CDR1 SNHLY and CDR2 FYNNEI. CDR3 length: 14 amino acids. CDR3 DNA sequence: TGTGCCAGCCGGGGACAGTTGGTCCGGGAGACCCAGTACTTC. Translation gives CASRGQLVRETQYF.

The chain recombines TRBV2 with TRBJ1-1; D ambiguous. V was clipped by 4 bases and J by 1 base, with 13 bases between them. The CDR3 is 15 amino acids. Germline lookup yields CDR1 SNHLY and CDR2 FYNNEI. CDR3 DNA sequence: TGTGCCAGCAGTGTTAATCTGGCAGAGAACACTGAAGCTTTCTTT. This encodes CASSVNLAENTEAFF.